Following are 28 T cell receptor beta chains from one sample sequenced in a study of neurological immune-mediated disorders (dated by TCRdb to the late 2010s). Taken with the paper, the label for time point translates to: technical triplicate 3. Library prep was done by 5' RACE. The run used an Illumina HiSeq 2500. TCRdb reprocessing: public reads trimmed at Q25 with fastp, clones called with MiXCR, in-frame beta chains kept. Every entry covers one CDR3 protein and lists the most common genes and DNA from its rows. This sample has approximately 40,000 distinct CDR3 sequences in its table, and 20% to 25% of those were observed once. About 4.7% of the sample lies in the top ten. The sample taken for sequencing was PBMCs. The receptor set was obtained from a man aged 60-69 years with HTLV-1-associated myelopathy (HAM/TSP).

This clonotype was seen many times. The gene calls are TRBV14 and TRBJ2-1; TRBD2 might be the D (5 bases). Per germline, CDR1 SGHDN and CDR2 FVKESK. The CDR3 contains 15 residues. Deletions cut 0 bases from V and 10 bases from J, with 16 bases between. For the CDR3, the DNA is TGTGCCAGCAGCCAAGATCTTGGGGAGCGGAGGGAGCAGTTCTTC. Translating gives CASSQDLGERREQFF. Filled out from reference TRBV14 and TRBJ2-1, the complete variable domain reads EAGVTQFPSHSVIEKGQTVTLRCDPISGHDNLYWYRRVMGKEIKFLLHFVKESKQDESGMPNNRFLAERTGGTYSTLKVQPAELEDSGVYFCASSQDLGERREQFFGPGTRLTVL.

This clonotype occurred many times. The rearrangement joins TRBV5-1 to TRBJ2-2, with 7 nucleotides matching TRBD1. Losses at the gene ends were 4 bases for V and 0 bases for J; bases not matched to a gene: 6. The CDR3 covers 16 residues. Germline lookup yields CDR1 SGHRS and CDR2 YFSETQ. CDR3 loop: CASSLDRASNTGELFF. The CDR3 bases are TGCGCCAGCAGCCTCGACAGGGCCTCGAACACCGGGGAGCTGTTTTTT.

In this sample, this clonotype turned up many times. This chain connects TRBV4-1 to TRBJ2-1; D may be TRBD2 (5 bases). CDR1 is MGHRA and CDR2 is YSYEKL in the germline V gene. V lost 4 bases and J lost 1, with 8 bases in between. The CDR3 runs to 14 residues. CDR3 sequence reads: CASSPWESYNEQFF. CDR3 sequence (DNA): TGCGCCAGCAGCCCCTGGGAGTCCTACAATGAGCAGTTCTTC.

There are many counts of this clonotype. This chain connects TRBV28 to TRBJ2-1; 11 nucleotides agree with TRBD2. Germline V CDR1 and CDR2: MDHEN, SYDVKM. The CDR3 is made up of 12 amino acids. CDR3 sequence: CVSGRAGGEQFF. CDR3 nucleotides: TGTGTTAGCGGGAGGGCCGGGGGTGAGCAGTTCTTC.

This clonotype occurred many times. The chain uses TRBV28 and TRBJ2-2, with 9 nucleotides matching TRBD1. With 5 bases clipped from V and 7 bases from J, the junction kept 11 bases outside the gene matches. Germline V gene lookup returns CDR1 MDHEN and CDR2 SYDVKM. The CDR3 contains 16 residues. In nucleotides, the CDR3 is TGTGCCAGCAGTCCACCGGGACAGGGTTTTGGCGGGGAGCTGTTTTTT. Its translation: CASSPPGQGFGGELFF.

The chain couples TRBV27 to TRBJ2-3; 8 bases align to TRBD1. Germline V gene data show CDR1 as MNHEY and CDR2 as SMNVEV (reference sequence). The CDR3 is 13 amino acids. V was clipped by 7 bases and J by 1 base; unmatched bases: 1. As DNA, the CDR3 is TGTGCCAGCATGGGACAGGGCACAGATACGCAGTATTTT. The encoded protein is CASMGQGTDTQYF.

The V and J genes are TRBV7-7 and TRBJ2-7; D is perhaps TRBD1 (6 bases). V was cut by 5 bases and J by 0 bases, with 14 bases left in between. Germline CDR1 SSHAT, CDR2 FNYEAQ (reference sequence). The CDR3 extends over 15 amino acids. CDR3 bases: TGTGCCAGCAGCACCCGACAGGCTAGCTCCTACGAGCAGTACTTC. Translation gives CASSTRQASSYEQYF.

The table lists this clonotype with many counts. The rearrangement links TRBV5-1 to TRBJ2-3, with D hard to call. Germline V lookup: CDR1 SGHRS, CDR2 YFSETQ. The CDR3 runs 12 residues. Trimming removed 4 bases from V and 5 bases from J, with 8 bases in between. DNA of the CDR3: TGCGCCAGCAGCCTGACGGGAGATACGCAGTATTTT. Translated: CASSLTGDTQYF.

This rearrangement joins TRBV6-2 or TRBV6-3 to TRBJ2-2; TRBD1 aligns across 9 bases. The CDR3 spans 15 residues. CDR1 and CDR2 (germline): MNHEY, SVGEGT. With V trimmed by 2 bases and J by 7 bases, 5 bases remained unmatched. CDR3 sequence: CASSYKQGAIGELFF. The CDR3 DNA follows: TGTGCCAGCAGTTACAAACAGGGGGCGATCGGGGAGCTGTTTTTT.

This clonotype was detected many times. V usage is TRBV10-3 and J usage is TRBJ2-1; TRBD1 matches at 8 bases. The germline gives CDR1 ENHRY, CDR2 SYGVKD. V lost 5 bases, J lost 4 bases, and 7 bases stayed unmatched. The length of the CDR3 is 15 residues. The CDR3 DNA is TGTGCCATCAGTCAAGAGACAGGGGCGTACAATGAGCAGTTCTTC. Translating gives CAISQETGAYNEQFF.

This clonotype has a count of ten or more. CDR3 DNA: TGTGCCAGCAGCCAAGTCGGGACAGGGGGTGTACAGCCCCAGCATTTT. Amino acid sequence: CASSQVGTGGVQPQHF. The rearrangement uses TRBV4-2 and TRBJ1-5, with 11 bases identical to TRBD1. This CDR3 has 16 residues. CDR1 and CDR2 (germline): LGHNA, YNFKEQ. The junction had 6 bases not matched to a gene; V was cut back by 1 base and J by 7 bases.

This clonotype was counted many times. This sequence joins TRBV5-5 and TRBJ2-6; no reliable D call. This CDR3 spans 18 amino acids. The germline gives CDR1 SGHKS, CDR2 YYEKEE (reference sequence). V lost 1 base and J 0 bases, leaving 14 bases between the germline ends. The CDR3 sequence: CASSLRALSNSGANVLTF. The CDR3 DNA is TGTGCCAGCAGCTTGAGGGCCCTCTCGAACTCTGGGGCCAACGTCCTGACTTTC.

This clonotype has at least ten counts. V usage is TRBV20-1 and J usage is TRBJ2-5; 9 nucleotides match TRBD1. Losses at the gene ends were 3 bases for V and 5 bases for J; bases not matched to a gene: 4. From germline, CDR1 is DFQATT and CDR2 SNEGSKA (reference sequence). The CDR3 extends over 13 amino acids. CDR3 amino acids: CSARGTGMETQYF. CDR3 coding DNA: TGCAGTGCTAGGGGGACAGGGATGGAGACCCAGTACTTC.

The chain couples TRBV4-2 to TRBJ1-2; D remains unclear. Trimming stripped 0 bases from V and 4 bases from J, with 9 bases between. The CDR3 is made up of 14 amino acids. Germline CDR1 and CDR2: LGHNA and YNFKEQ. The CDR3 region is CASSQDTTSYGYTF. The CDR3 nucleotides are TGTGCCAGCAGCCAAGATACGACCAGCTATGGCTACACCTTC.

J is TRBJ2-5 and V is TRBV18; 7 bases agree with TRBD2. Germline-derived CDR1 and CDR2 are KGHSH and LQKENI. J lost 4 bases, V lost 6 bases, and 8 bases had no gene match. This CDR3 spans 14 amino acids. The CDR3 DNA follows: TGTGCCAGCTCGCCCCCGACTAGCCGAGAGACCCAGTACTTC. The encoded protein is CASSPPTSRETQYF.

The CDR3 loop is CASSRTAKETQYF. For the CDR3, the DNA is TGTGCCAGCAGTCGGACGGCCAAAGAGACCCAGTACTTC. The rearrangement uses TRBV2 and TRBJ2-5, with D unresolved. The CDR3 sequence is 13 residues long. The germline V and J ends were trimmed by 5 bases and 3 bases, with 10 bases remaining between them. Germline assignment: CDR1 SNHLY and CDR2 FYNNEI.

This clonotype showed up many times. CDR3 loop: CASSRRLSGKEGSTDTQYF. Here the CDR3 DNA reads TGCGCCAGCAGCAGGCGACTCAGCGGGAAGGAAGGCAGCACAGATACGCAGTATTTT. This chain uses TRBV5-1 with TRBJ2-3; 7 positions agree with TRBD2. V shed 4 bases, J shed 0 bases, and the junction held 17 bases outside the gene matches. Looked up from germline, CDR1 is SGHRS and CDR2 is YFSETQ. The CDR3 contains 19 residues.

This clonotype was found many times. The CDR3 bases are TGCGCCAGCAGCACCGGGACTAGCGGGCTCTCCTACAATGAGCAGTTCTTC. It encodes CASSTGTSGLSYNEQFF. The V call is TRBV5-1, the J call TRBJ2-1; 12 nucleotides agree with TRBD2. The germline gives CDR1 SGHRS, CDR2 YFSETQ. The ends lost 4 bases at V and 0 bases at J; junction bases unmatched: 5. The CDR3 extends over 17 amino acids.

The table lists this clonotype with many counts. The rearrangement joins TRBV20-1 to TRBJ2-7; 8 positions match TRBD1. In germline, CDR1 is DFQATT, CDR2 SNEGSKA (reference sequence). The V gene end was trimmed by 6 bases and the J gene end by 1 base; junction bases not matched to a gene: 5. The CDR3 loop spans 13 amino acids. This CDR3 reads CSAGQGGSYEQYF. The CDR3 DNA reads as TGCAGTGCCGGACAGGGTGGGTCCTACGAGCAGTACTTC.

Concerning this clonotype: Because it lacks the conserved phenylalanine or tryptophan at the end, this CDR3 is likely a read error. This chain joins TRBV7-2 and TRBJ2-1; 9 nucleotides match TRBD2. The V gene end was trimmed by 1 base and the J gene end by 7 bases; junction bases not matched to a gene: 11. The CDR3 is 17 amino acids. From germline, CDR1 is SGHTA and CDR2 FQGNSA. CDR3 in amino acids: CASSLVPMGAGGNEQFL. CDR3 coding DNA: TGTGCCAGCAGCTTAGTGCCGATGGGGGCGGGAGGGAATGAGCAGTTCCTC.

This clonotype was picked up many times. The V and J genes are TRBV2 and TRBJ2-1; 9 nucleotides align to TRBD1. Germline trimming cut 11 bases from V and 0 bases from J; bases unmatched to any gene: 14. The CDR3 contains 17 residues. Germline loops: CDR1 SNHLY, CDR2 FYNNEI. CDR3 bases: TGTGCCCGACAGGGGGGGGGCCTGAGGAGCTCCTACAATGAGCAGTTCTTC. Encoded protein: CARQGGGLRSSYNEQFF.

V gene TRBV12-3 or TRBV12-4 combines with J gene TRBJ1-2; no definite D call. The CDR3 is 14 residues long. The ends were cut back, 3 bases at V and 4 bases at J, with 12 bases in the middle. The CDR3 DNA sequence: TGTGCCAGCAGTTTTAGCACCACCTCCTATGGCTACACCTTC. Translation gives CASSFSTTSYGYTF.

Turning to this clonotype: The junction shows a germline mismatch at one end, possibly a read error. As DNA, the CDR3 is TGCAGTACTAGAGAAGGACAAGCTGCTTCCTACGAGCAGTACTTC. This encodes CSTREGQAASYEQYF. This chain uses TRBV20-1 with TRBJ2-7, with D tentatively TRBD1 or TRBD2 (5 bases each). The CDR3 is 15 amino acids. From germline, CDR1 is DFQATT and CDR2 SNEGSKA (reference sequence).

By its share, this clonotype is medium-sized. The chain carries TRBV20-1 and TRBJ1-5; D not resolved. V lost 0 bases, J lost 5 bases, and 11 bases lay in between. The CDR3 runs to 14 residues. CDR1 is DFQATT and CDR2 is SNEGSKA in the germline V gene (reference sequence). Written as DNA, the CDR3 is TGCAGTGCTAGAGATCATCGCGGAGATCAGCCCCAGCATTTT. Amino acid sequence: CSARDHRGDQPQHF.

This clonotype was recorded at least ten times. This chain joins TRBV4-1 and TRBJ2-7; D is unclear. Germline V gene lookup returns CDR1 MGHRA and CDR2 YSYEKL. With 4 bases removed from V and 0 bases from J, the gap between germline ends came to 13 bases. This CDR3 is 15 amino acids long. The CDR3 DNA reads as TGCGCCAGCAGCCCCTTCGTAGTAGGCTCCTACGAGCAGTACTTC. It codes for CASSPFVVGSYEQYF.

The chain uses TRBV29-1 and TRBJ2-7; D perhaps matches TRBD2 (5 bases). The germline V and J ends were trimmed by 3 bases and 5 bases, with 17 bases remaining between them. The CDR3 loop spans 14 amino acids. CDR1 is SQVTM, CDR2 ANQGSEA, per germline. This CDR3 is CSVERRRLSDEQYF. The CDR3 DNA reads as TGCAGCGTTGAGCGCCGACGACTATCTGACGAGCAGTACTTC.

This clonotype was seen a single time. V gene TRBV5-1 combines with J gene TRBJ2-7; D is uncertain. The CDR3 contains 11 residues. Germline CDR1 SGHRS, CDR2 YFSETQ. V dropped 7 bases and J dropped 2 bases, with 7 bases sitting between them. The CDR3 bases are TGCGCCAGCTTGGGGACCTACGAGCAGTACTTC. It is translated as CASLGTYEQYF. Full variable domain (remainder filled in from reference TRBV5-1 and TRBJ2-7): KAGVTQTPRYLIKTRGQQVTLSCSPISGHRSVSWYQQTPGQGLQFLFEYFSETQRNKGNFPGRFSGRQFSNSRSEMNVSTLELGDSALYLCASLGTYEQYFGPGTRLTVT.

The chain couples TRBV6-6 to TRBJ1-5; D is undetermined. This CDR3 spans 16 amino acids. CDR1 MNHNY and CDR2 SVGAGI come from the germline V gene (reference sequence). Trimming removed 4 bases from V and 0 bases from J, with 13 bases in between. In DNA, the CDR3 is TGTGCCAGCAGTTCCCGACGGATCGATAGCAATCAGCCCCAGCATTTT. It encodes CASSSRRIDSNQPQHF.